Below, one T cell receptor beta chain is given with its context. This receptor's antigen is unknown. No much larger clone is present one base from it, and per-base qualities are unavailable. Healthy HIV-negative adults with no recently reported acute infections or vaccinations were included as donors. Only Caucasian adults living in Nashville, Tennessee, USA were represented among the donors. Magnetic negative selection was used to enrich CD4+ T cells, after which naive cells were positively selected on CD45RA and the negative fraction became the memory subset. After blood collection by leukapheresis, PBMCs were isolated using Ficoll-Histopaque density gradient centrifugation and then cryopreserved in the vapor phase of liquid nitrogen. Purity and quantity of every magnetically sorted T cell population were checked by analytical flow cytometry. Genomic DNA was isolated from each sorted fraction and quantified by UV absorbance on a Nanodrop 2000c.

Using the deep immunoSEQ assay, TCR CDR3 regions were amplified from genomic DNA by multiplex PCR. Extracted genomic DNA from each cell subset was distributed evenly across all wells of several immunoSEQ 96-well plates, and each plate was treated as a replicate. Each replicate PCR for sorted subsets received approximately 200 ng genomic DNA, equal to roughly 30,000 T cell genomes. The purified libraries were quantified using a Qubit 3.0 fluorometer, sized with a Bioanalyzer 2100, and then quantified again using the KAPA Library Quantification kit. Every immunoSEQ 96-well plate was sequenced on a separate single-read 150-cycle Illumina NextSeq 550 flow cell. The paper's data handling went like this. Because the immunoSEQ output held only junctional sequences and lacked quality scores, the filtering could not match the filtering applied to full-length reads. Sequences were annotated with PyIR, a Python wrapper for IgBLAST v1.9, and V/J genes and CDR3 were assigned using IMGT germline references. Reads with weak V/J assignments (E-value above 1e-6), missing CDR3, stop codons, out-of-frame junctions, or ambiguous translated residues were removed. A V3J clonotype was defined by an identical inferred V gene, J gene, and CDR3 amino acid sequence. Percentage overlap between repertoires was calculated by dividing the number of shared unique clonotypes by the size of the smaller repertoire. Three approaches were used to assess repertoire richness: RTK rarefaction, the Chao1 estimator, and Recon v2.1 estimates of unobserved clonotypes. Generation probabilities were computed with OLGA for all TCRbeta clonotypes obtained by the gDNA method from four donors. Sourced from immuneACCESS, this table was stored by TCRdb with only in-frame sequences that have V and J called. A share of the clones is absent; for the studies checked, an unresolved V gene accounts for under half, and the remainder has no known explanation. V and J calls and clone size are as listed in that table; D and trimming were resolved from the DNA. The sample table records about 1 million clones; around four fifths of these occur just once. Of the sample, 1.4% to 1.5% is held by the ten largest clones.

These data originate in a study of shared clonotypes between healthy human individuals (dated by TCRdb to between 2020 and 2021). In terms of the full investigation: Two women and a few men aged 18 to 49 years were included in the cohort. For each donor, CD4 naive and CD4 memory were each given three plates, CD8 naive was given two plates, and CD8 memory was given one plate. Blood TCR repertoires of four to six healthy adults were deeply sequenced to estimate repertoire size and the extent of clonotype sharing between individuals. Libraries were prepared and TCR repertoires were sequenced by different laboratories using diverse techniques, in order to increase sequencing depth and limit assay-specific biases. Leukapheresis yielded between about 0.94 and 9.5 billion PBMCs per donor.

CDR1 and CDR2, per the germline V gene, are SGHVS and FQNEAQ. Here V drops 3 bases and J drops 2 bases, and the junction holds 5 bases not matched to any gene. Reading from cysteine to phenylalanine, the CDR3 counts 15 amino acids. CDR3 DNA is the only sequence kept; it has 45 bases, read in frame from the first base. General findings and caveats noted by the study authors: When several donors were compared, the shared fraction of clonotypes was around 4.6% for naive CD4, approximately 3.5% for naive CD8, about 2.5% for memory CD4, and about 0.36% for memory CD8. Based on pairwise subsampling, the degree of clonotype sharing among donors was expected to be affected by sequencing depth. Estimated clonotype richness was generally larger for naive than for memory subsets. Because the study included only a small number of donors, the genetic and exposure-history diversity represented was limited. Only blood was sampled, and tissue TCR repertoires likely differ from those in blood. Incomplete sequencing was indicated by rarefaction of sorted-subset datasets, despite the large sequencing depth. Compared with non-shared clonotypes, clonotypes shared by all four sorted-subset donors had higher generation probabilities.

The sequenced sample consisted of memory CD4+ T cells sorted from blood. This specimen's cell subset or site label, per the study, means: CD45RA-negative fraction. This sequence originates from a man aged 18 to 29 in good health. This chain joins TRBV7-8 to TRBJ2-7; a stretch of 9 junction bases matches TRBD1. The DNA sequence reads TGTGCCAGCAGCTTCTCCGGGACAGGGACCTACGAGCAGTACTTC. This translates into CASSFSGTGTYEQYF. When the CDR3 is completed using the reference TRBV7-8 and TRBJ2-7 genes on either side, the full variable domain is GAGVSQSPRYKVAKRGQDVALRCDPISGHVSLFWYQQALGQGPEFLTYFQNEAQLDKSGLPSDRFFAERPEGSVSTLKIQRTQQEDSAVYLCASSFSGTGTYEQYFGPGTRLTVT.